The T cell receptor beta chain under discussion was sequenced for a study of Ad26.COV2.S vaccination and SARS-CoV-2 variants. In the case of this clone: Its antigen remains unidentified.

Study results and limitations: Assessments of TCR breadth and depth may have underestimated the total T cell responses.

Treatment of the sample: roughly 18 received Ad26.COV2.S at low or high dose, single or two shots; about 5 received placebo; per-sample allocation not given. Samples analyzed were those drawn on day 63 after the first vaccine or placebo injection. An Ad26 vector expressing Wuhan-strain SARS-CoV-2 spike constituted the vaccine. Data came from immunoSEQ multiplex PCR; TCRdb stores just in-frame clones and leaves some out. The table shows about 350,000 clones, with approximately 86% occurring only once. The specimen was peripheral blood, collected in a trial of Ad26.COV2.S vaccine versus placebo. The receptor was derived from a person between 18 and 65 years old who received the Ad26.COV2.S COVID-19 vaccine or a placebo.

CDR3 in amino acids: CASSNSGANVLTF. In DNA form, the CDR3 reads TGTGCCAGCAGCAACTCTGGGGCCAACGTCCTGACTTTC. This chain links TRBV3-1 (or the pseudogene TRBV3-2) with TRBJ2-6; unclear D gene. V shed 5 bases and J shed 0 bases, with 2 bases lying between them. In germline, CDR1 is LGHDT, CDR2 YNNKEL (reference sequence). The CDR3 totals 13 residues.